This TCR beta chain was documented in a study of blood T cell repertoires in COVID-19. The CDR3 runs to 11 residues. V shed 0 bases and J shed 8 bases, with 4 bases lying between them. Germline assignment: CDR1 SGHAT and CDR2 FQNNGV. Authors' analysis steps: Nucleated cell counts were estimated from reference gene primer amplification. The table came from immunoSEQ multiplex PCR; TCRdb's copy has only in-frame clones and leaves some out. The D gene and trimming were derived from the DNA, and the V and J assignments and clone size from that table. The data hold about 130,000 clones, with over 75% observed a single time.

The sequencing input was peripheral blood. The sequence was obtained from a man between 35 and 55 years old with active or convalescent COVID-19. The chain has TRBV11-2 and TRBJ1-1, with D hard to call. The CDR3, as DNA: TGTGCCAGCAGCTTAGACAAAGAAGCTTTCTTT. Its protein is CASSLDKEAFF.